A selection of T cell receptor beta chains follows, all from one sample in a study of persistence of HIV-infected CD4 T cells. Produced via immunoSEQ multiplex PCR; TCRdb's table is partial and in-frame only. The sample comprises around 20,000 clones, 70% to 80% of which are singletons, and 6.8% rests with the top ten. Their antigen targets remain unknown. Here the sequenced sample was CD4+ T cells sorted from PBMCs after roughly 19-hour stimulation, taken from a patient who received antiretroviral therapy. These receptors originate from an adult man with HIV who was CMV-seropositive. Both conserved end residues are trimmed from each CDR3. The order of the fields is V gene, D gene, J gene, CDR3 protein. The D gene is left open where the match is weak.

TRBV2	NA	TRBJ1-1	ASNTGPPNTEAF
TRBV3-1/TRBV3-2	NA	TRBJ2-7	ASSRASSYEQY
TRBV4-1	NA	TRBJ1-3	ASSQDQAVPLNTIY
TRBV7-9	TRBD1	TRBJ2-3	ASSTRGQGADTQY
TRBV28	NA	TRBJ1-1	ASSSPQGINTEAF
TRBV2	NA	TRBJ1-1	ASYGQVNTEAF
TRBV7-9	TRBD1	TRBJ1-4	ASSSGTGNEKLF
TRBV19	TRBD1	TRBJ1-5	ASSLPGQGTSSNQPQH
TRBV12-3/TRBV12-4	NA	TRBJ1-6	AIKNLDNSPLH
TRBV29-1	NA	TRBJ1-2	SVEDQGTSDGYT
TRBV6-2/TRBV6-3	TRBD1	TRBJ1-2	ASSLPGTGRNGYT
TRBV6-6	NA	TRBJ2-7	ASQAETYEQY
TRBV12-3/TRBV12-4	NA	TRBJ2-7	ASCRGHSYEQY
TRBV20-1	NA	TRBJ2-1	REVSEQF
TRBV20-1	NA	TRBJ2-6	SASLGAANVPT
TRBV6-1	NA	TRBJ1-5	ASSEAHRVSNQPQH
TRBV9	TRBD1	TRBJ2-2	ASSGAGGFGELF
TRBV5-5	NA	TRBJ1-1	ASSPLGGNTEAF
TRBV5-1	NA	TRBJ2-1	ASSLEGRMGGGYNEQF
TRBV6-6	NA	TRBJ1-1	ASSYSNTEAF
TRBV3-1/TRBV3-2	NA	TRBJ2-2	ASSQVGGGDGELF
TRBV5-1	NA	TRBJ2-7	ASSFSYGDEQY
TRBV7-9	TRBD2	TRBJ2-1	ASSFTPSGGGQF
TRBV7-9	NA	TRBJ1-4	ASSSVGLAEKLF
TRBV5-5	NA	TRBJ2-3	ASSQLVAGSTDTQY
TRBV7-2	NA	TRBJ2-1	ASSLARPPHEQF
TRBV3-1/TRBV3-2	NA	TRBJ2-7	ASSQNKNEQY
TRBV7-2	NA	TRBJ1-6	ASSLNGPRQNSPLH